This passage covers 21 T cell receptor beta chains from one sample sequenced in a study of cytomegalovirus exposure and HLA in healthy donors. The PCR was carried out with 60 Vbeta primers and 13 Jbeta primers. Data came from immunoSEQ multiplex PCR; TCRdb stores just in-frame clones and leaves some out. This sample has under 200,000 clones, with more than 9.5% found just once. Sequencing was performed on PBMCs. These receptor sequences come from a man in his fifties in good health and CMV-seropositive.

This chain connects TRBV30 to TRBJ2-5, with 7 bases identical to TRBD2. The CDR3 is 15 amino acids. Germline V lookup: CDR1 GTSNPN, CDR2 SVGIG (reference sequence). V lost 0 bases, J lost 11 bases, and 15 bases stayed unmatched. The CDR3: CAWSVPGTGGREQYF. The CDR3 DNA follows: TGTGCCTGGAGTGTACCCGGGACGGGGGGACGAGAGCAGTACTTC.

The chain recombines TRBV4-3 with TRBJ1-1; 10 positions match TRBD1. Germline CDR1 is LGHNA and CDR2 is YSLEER. V lost 4 bases, J lost 3 bases, and 2 bases stayed unmatched. This CDR3 is 14 amino acids long. The CDR3 region is CASSRTGGDTEAFF. The CDR3 bases are TGCGCCAGCAGCCGGACAGGGGGGGACACTGAAGCTTTCTTT.

This clone was counted only a few times. V is TRBV6-1 and J is TRBJ1-6; D call uncertain. With 4 bases removed from V and 7 bases from J, the gap between germline ends came to 17 bases. The CDR3 sequence is 16 residues long. Germline V gene lookup returns CDR1 MNHNS and CDR2 SASEGT. The CDR3 region has the DNA TGTGCCAGCAGTGTGGATGGAGGAAGAGGGAATTCACCCCTCCACTTT. It translates to CASSVDGGRGNSPLHF.

V is TRBV7-9 and J is TRBJ1-2; 12 positions match TRBD1. This CDR3 has 16 residues. The germline V gene has CDR1 SEHNR and CDR2 FQNEAQ (reference sequence). The junction had 11 bases not matched to a gene; V was cut back by 5 bases and J by 7 bases. The CDR3: CASSTPSGQGASGYTF. In nucleotides, the CDR3 is TGTGCCAGCAGCACGCCCTCGGGACAGGGGGCCTCTGGCTACACCTTC.

There are a few counts of this clone. A read error may produce the germline difference seen at one junction end. The CDR3 loop is CASSYSQDSPFF. CDR3 coding DNA: TGTGCCAGCAGTTACTCGCAGGACAGTCCTTTCTTC. The V and J genes are TRBV6-6 and TRBJ2-7; D perhaps matches TRBD1 (6 bases). Per the germline V gene, CDR1 is MNHNY and CDR2 is SVGAGI (reference sequence). This CDR3 region has 12 residues.

This clone is classed as large. V usage is TRBV14 and J usage is TRBJ1-6, with 8 bases fitting TRBD1. Per the germline V gene, CDR1 is SGHDN and CDR2 is FVKESK. Trimming cost V 0 bases and J 10 bases; bases outside gene matches: 8. This CDR3 is built from 16 residues. CDR3 amino acids: CASSQDWTGLRSPLHF. In DNA form, the CDR3 reads TGTGCCAGCAGCCAAGATTGGACAGGGTTAAGGTCACCCCTCCACTTT.

The chain links TRBV6-6 to TRBJ1-1; D may be TRBD1 (5 bases). Germline CDR1 MNHNY, CDR2 SVGAGI (reference sequence). V was cut by 4 bases and J by 0 bases, with 9 bases left in between. This CDR3 is 14 amino acids long. The CDR3: CASSLQGMNTEAFF. In DNA form, the CDR3 reads TGTGCCAGCAGTTTGCAGGGAATGAACACTGAAGCTTTCTTT.

V and J are TRBV7-9 and TRBJ1-2; the D gene is possibly TRBD1 (5 bases). CDR3 length: 15 amino acids. Trimming took 1 base from V and 4 from J, leaving 13 bases between them. Germline CDR1 and CDR2: SEHNR and FQNEAQ (reference sequence). CDR3 coding DNA: TGTGCCAGCAGCTTAGATACGGAACAGGTCTATGGCTACACCTTC. Translating it yields CASSLDTEQVYGYTF.

Concerning this clone itself: Other nucleotide sequences from this sample produce the same CDR3. J is TRBJ2-3 and V is TRBV5-6, with 7 bases identical to TRBD1. V was clipped by 2 bases and J by 3 bases; unmatched bases: 0. This CDR3 has 13 amino acids. Germline loops: CDR1 SGHDT, CDR2 YYEEEE. This CDR3 is CASSLQGTDTQYF. The CDR3 DNA follows: TGTGCCAGCAGCTTACAGGGGACAGATACGCAGTATTTT. Looking up the rest from reference TRBV5-6 and TRBJ2-3 gives the full variable domain: DAGVTQSPTHLIKTRGQQVTLRCSPKSGHDTVSWYQQALGQGPQFIFQYYEEEERQRGNFPDRFSGHQFPNYSSELNVNALLLGDSALYLCASSLQGTDTQYFGPGTRLTVL.

This rearrangement joins TRBV5-1 to TRBJ2-3; TRBD2 aligns across 11 bases. The CDR3 totals 14 residues. The V gene's germline CDR1 is SGHRS and CDR2 YFSETQ. J lost 5 bases, V lost 3 bases, and 2 bases had no gene match. CDR3 region: CASSSTSGVDTQYF. CDR3 bases: TGCGCCAGCAGCTCGACTAGCGGGGTAGATACGCAGTATTTT.

This clone was seen only a few times. The chain uses TRBV11-3 and TRBJ2-7; the match to TRBD2 covers 8 bases. Looked up from germline, CDR1 is SGHNT and CDR2 is YENEEA. V shed 1 base and J 0 bases; nucleotides not matched to a gene: 14. This CDR3 contains 19 residues. CDR3 region: CASSLGPLGGGRSSYEQYV. Written as DNA, the CDR3 is TGTGCCAGCAGCTTAGGACCCCTGGGCGGGGGGCGAAGCTCCTACGAGCAGTACGTC.

This clone was observed a few times. The identical CDR3 is also encoded by other nucleotide sequences in the sample. The V gene is TRBV11-3, the J gene TRBJ1-1, with 7 bases lining up with TRBD1. The J segment lost 1 base and the V segment lost 1 base, leaving 3 bases of the junction unmatched. This CDR3 is 15 amino acids long. Germline V CDR1 and CDR2: SGHNT, YENEEA. The CDR3 region is CASSLGGTANTEAFF. CDR3 coding DNA: TGTGCCAGCAGCTTAGGGGGGACAGCGAACACTGAAGCTTTCTTT. The full variable domain, with the rest looked up from reference TRBV11-3 and TRBJ1-1, is EAGVVQSPRYKIIEKKQPVAFWCNPISGHNTLYWYLQNLGQGPELLIRYENEEAVDDSQLPKDRFSAERLKGVDSTLKIQPAELGDSAVYLCASSLGGTANTEAFFGQGTRLTVV.

This clone was seen a few times. The chain has TRBV4-3 and TRBJ2-5; the match to TRBD2 covers 9 bases. The CDR3 runs to 16 residues. V trimming: 1 base; J trimming: 9 bases; junction bases outside the gene matches: 12. Germline V gene data show CDR1 as LGHNA and CDR2 as YSLEER. The CDR3 coding sequence is TGCGCCAGCAGCCAAGGGGCTAGCGGGGTCCAAACGGCCCAGTACTTC. Translated, it gives CASSQGASGVQTAQYF.

The chain joins TRBV6-1 to TRBJ1-4; D gene ambiguous. This CDR3 has 15 residues. Germline CDR1 and CDR2: MNHNS and SASEGT. V gave up 3 bases and J gave up 10 bases, with 18 bases separating them. The CDR3 loop reads CASSERSDRGGKLFF. For the CDR3, the DNA is TGTGCCAGCAGTGAGAGGTCGGACCGAGGAGGAAAACTGTTTTTT.

The genes are TRBV5-4 and TRBJ2-3; D not certain. Germline CDR1 is SGHNT and CDR2 is YYREEE (reference sequence). The CDR3 loop spans 14 amino acids. Trimming removed 2 bases at V and 0 bases at J, with 7 bases between. CDR3: CASSFGTSTDTQYF. Here the CDR3 DNA reads TGTGCCAGCAGCTTCGGTACTAGCACAGATACGCAGTATTTT.

A few counts support this clone. This chain joins TRBV19 and TRBJ1-1; TRBD1 matches 8 bases. V gave up 9 bases and J gave up 5 bases; unmatched junction bases: 8. The CDR3 runs to 13 residues. Germline CDR1 LNHDA, CDR2 SQIVND (reference sequence). The CDR3 bases are TGTGCCAGCCGCCCGACAGGGGAGACTGAAGCTTTCTTT. This codes for CASRPTGETEAFF.

This clone was seen a few times. The chain is built from TRBV19 and TRBJ1-3; D gene uncertain. Trimming shortened V by 1 base and J by 0 bases, and 7 bases separated the two germline ends. Germline V gene sequence: CDR1 LNHDA, CDR2 SQIVND (reference sequence). The CDR3 length is 15 residues. The CDR3 sequence: CASSIGSGSGNTIYF. The CDR3 DNA follows: TGTGCCAGTAGTATAGGGTCCGGCTCTGGAAACACCATATATTTT.

Only one count was recorded for this clone. The DNA for the CDR3 is TGTGCCAGCAGTTTATCGGGGGAGGGTCTCACCTTC. It codes for CASSLSGEGLTF. V and J are TRBV27 and TRBJ1-2; D perhaps matches TRBD1 (5 bases). Germline CDR1 is MNHEY and CDR2 is SMNVEV (reference sequence). The V end lost 0 bases, the J end lost 13 bases, and 12 bases lay between the germline ends. This CDR3 spans 12 amino acids.

Only a few counts were recorded for this clone. The chain couples TRBV19 to TRBJ1-1; D may be TRBD1 (5 bases). The length of the CDR3 is 13 residues. Germline lookup yields CDR1 LNHDA and CDR2 SQIVND (reference sequence). The V end was cut by 5 bases, the J end by 8 bases, with 15 bases between. The CDR3 reads CASSGGTPGEAFF. CDR3 sequence (DNA): TGTGCCAGTAGTGGGGGGACCCCCGGGGAAGCTTTCTTT.

This clone was detected a few times. The chain has TRBV14 and TRBJ2-1; 7 bases map to TRBD2. The CDR3 length is 18 residues. Looked up from germline, CDR1 is SGHDN and CDR2 is FVKESK. Trimming removed 0 bases from V and 1 base from J; junction bases left unmatched: 9. CDR3 sequence reads: CASSQDISGLRSYNEQFF. DNA for the CDR3: TGTGCCAGCAGCCAAGACATTAGCGGGCTCCGTTCCTACAATGAGCAGTTCTTC.

The rearrangement uses TRBV2 and TRBJ2-3, with TRBD2 identical over 8 bases. The CDR3 length is 14 residues. CDR1 SNHLY and CDR2 FYNNEI come from the germline V gene. J lost 4 bases, V lost 7 bases, and 7 bases had no gene match. The CDR3 nucleotides are TGTGCCAGCACCCGGGGACTAGTCCCAGATACGCAGTATTTT. Translating gives CASTRGLVPDTQYF.